This TCR beta chain was sequenced during a study of cytomegalovirus exposure and HLA in healthy donors. The wider study: Counted in an early data release were about 85 million unique TCRs from HLA-typed donors. Whole-study findings and limits: Analysis performed later found roughly 17,000 TCR beta sequences associated with HLA alleles at 0.05 false discovery rate.

The primer mix had 60 Vbeta and 13 Jbeta primers. TCRdb keeps only in-frame clones here, not all; method: immunoSEQ multiplex PCR. This table has 220,000 or so clones, 65% to 75% appearing once. This clone was detected only a few times. Its matching antigen is unknown. Germline lookup yields CDR1 LNHDA and CDR2 SQIVND (reference sequence). V lost 5 bases to trimming and J lost 1 base; unmatched junction nucleotides: 3. This CDR3 contains 14 residues. This sequence joins TRBV19 and TRBJ1-1, with 8 bases that match TRBD1. This TCR derives from a woman aged 25-40 years in good health and CMV-seronegative. Source material: PBMCs. In DNA, the CDR3 is TGTGCCAGTAGTGCTGGACAGGGGAACACTGAAGCTTTCTTT. Translated, it gives CASSAGQGNTEAFF.